The T cell receptor beta chain under discussion was sequenced for a study of monozygotic twins with inflammatory bowel disease. Study-level points and caveats: IBD patients had lower TCRbeta diversity (inverse Simpson) than healthy co-twins. Researchers were unable to tell different T cell subtypes apart.

Addition of UMIs with a 6-nucleotide sample barcode was achieved by template switching. Using the 5' RACE reads, TCRdb records one entry per CDR3 protein without DNA. The sample table includes about 440,000 distinct CDR3 sequences. CDR3 size: 16 residues. Per the germline V gene, CDR1 is SGHRS and CDR2 is YFSETQ. About this clonotype: What it recognizes is unknown.

The blood volume drawn from each donor was 2 to 3 ml. The sequence was collected from a human donor with ulcerative colitis or Crohn's disease, or a healthy co-twin of an affected twin (not recorded which). V gene TRBV5-1 combines with J gene TRBJ2-3; TCRdb picks TRBD2, but there is no DNA to check that call. The sample taken for sequencing was blood. The CDR3 protein is CASSSGSTSGTDTQYF.